This paragraph reports one TCR beta chain. The junction departs from the called germline gene at one end, perhaps through a read error. The data belong to a study of T cells in Graves' hyperthyroidism and ophthalmopathy. Germline assignment: CDR1 SNHLY and CDR2 FYNNEI. This CDR3 contains 13 residues. Exclusions: uncontrolled infection, other autoimmune disease, pregnancy, lactation. RNA transcripts were the template for amplifying TCR beta CDR3 regions. When the TCR CDR3 underwent first-round RT-PCR, the HTBI primer set was used. TCRdb redid the calling of the multiplex PCR reads with MiXCR, one entry per CDR3 protein. The sample records under 450,000 distinct CDR3 sequences, 15% to 18% being singletons.

The TCR originated in a woman aged 18-29 years with Graves' hyperthyroidism. The chain couples TRBV2 to TRBJ1-5; D is perhaps TRBD1 (5 bases). Sequencing was done on a sample of blood. This CDR3 reads CAGSDGGNQPQHF. CDR3 nucleotide sequence: TGTGCCGGCAGTGACGGGGGTAATCAGCCCCAGCATTTT.